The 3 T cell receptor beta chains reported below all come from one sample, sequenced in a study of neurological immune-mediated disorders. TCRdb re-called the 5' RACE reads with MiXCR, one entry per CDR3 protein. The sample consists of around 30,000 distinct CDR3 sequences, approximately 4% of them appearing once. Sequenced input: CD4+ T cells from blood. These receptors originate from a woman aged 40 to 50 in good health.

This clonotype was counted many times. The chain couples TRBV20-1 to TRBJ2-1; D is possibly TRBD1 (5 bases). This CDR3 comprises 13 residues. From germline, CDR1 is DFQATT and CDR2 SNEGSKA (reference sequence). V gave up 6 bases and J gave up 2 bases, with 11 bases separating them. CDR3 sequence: CSAGPPAYNEQFF. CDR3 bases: TGCAGTGCGGGGCCCCCTGCCTACAATGAGCAGTTCTTC.

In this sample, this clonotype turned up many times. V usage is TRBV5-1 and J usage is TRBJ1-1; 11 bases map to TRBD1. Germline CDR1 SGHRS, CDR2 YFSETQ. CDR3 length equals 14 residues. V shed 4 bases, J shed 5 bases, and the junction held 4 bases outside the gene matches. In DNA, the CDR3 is TGCGCCAGCAGCCAGGGGACAGGGGGTACTGAAGCTTTCTTT. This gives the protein CASSQGTGGTEAFF.

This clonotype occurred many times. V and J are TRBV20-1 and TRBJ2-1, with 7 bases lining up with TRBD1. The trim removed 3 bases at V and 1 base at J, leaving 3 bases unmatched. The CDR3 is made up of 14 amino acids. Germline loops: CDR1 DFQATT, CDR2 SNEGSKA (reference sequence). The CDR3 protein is CSASSDRSYNEQFF. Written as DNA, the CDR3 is TGCAGTGCTAGCTCGGACAGGTCCTACAATGAGCAGTTCTTC.